This T cell receptor (beta chain) was sequenced for a study of T cells after yellow fever vaccination (dated by TCRdb to between 2018 and 2021). About the full investigation: The SMART-Seq v4 Ultra Low Input RNA kit was used to prepare libraries from fractions with low cell numbers. To track T-cell clones before and after primary and booster YFV17D yellow fever vaccination, bulk TCR alpha and beta repertoires were sequenced longitudinally. The cohort comprised two healthy male donors, one aged 18 to 30 and one aged 30 to 40 years. Blood samples were taken at several timepoints before and after primary and secondary immunization, and bulk PBMC replicates and cell subsets were isolated.

What the research found in general, with its limitations: Compared with the primary T-cell response, the secondary T-cell response was faster but weaker, reaching its peak on day 5 rather than on day 15. Because only a couple of donors were included in the study, the extent to which the findings can be generalized is limited. Computational filtering was needed because FACS-sorted repertoires could contain abundant contaminating clonotypes from the bulk population. Most clones expanded after primary vaccination were re-detected after the booster (around 96% of CD4 and roughly 87% of CD8), suggesting broad memory maintenance. A small fraction of clonotypes appeared in both the CD4 and CD8 compartments, likely as a result of convergent recombination.

The meaning of the sample's treatment or condition label: live attenuated yellow fever vaccine strain. At each blood-draw timepoint, two biological replicates of bulk PBMCs were collected. PBMCs were isolated from peripheral blood using a standard Ficoll-Paque protocol. RNA was extracted with TriZol from bulk PBMCs, CD4 and CD8 fractions, and dextramer-positive and dextramer-negative fractions. Comment on this clonotype: The antigen this receptor binds is unknown. Base qualities are not at hand, and no much larger clone is one base apart.

The listed sequencing device is Illumina NovaSeq 6000. Synthesis of TCR cDNA relied on 5'RACE template switching, a step that introduced a universal primer site along with unique molecular identifiers. cDNA synthesis was primed from both the TCR alpha and TCR beta constant segments. Library amplification used two PCR steps, and the second PCR step added sample barcodes and sequencing adapters. Sequencing of libraries was performed on Illumina HiSeq 2500 (2x100 bp) or NovaSeq (2x150 bp). The original pipeline was this. MIGEC was used to demultiplex reads and collapse the reads into UMI consensus sequences, and MiXCR was used for V(D)J alignment. Vaccine-responding clonotypes were defined with edgeR using replicate PBMC samples, requiring FDR below 0.01 and a log2 fold change above 5 up to day 15. Each bulk clonotype received a CD4 or CD8 identity based on whether the sequenced CD4 or CD8 repertoire contained that clonotype at higher abundance. Starting from the raw public reads, TCRdb applied fastp trimming at Q25, assembled clones with MiXCR and retained in-frame beta chains. Each CDR3 protein gets just one entry, which takes the most common genes and DNA from the rows behind it. These V and J calls derive from TCRdb rather than the authors' analysis. Counted in this sample were 350,000 to 450,000 distinct CDR3 sequences; roughly a sixth of them appeared once. The ten largest clones take up 18% of the sample.

The TCR was taken from a man between 18 and 29 years old who received the YFV17D yellow fever vaccine. This material consisted of PBMCs, taken before the yellow fever booster vaccination.

The CDR3 loop reads CASSPELARTGELFF. The DNA is as follows: TGTGCCAGCAGCCCAGAGTTGGCGCGCACCGGGGAGCTGTTTTTT. The sequence is built from TRBV7-2 and TRBJ2-2; confidence is insufficient to name the D gene. Taken from the germline V gene, the CDR1 and CDR2 loops are SGHTA and FQGNSA. V is shortened by 5 bases, J by 4 bases, and the region joining them spans 14 bases. The CDR3 runs 15 amino acids, cysteine and phenylalanine included. The DNA shown is the 45-base CDR3, in frame from base 1.